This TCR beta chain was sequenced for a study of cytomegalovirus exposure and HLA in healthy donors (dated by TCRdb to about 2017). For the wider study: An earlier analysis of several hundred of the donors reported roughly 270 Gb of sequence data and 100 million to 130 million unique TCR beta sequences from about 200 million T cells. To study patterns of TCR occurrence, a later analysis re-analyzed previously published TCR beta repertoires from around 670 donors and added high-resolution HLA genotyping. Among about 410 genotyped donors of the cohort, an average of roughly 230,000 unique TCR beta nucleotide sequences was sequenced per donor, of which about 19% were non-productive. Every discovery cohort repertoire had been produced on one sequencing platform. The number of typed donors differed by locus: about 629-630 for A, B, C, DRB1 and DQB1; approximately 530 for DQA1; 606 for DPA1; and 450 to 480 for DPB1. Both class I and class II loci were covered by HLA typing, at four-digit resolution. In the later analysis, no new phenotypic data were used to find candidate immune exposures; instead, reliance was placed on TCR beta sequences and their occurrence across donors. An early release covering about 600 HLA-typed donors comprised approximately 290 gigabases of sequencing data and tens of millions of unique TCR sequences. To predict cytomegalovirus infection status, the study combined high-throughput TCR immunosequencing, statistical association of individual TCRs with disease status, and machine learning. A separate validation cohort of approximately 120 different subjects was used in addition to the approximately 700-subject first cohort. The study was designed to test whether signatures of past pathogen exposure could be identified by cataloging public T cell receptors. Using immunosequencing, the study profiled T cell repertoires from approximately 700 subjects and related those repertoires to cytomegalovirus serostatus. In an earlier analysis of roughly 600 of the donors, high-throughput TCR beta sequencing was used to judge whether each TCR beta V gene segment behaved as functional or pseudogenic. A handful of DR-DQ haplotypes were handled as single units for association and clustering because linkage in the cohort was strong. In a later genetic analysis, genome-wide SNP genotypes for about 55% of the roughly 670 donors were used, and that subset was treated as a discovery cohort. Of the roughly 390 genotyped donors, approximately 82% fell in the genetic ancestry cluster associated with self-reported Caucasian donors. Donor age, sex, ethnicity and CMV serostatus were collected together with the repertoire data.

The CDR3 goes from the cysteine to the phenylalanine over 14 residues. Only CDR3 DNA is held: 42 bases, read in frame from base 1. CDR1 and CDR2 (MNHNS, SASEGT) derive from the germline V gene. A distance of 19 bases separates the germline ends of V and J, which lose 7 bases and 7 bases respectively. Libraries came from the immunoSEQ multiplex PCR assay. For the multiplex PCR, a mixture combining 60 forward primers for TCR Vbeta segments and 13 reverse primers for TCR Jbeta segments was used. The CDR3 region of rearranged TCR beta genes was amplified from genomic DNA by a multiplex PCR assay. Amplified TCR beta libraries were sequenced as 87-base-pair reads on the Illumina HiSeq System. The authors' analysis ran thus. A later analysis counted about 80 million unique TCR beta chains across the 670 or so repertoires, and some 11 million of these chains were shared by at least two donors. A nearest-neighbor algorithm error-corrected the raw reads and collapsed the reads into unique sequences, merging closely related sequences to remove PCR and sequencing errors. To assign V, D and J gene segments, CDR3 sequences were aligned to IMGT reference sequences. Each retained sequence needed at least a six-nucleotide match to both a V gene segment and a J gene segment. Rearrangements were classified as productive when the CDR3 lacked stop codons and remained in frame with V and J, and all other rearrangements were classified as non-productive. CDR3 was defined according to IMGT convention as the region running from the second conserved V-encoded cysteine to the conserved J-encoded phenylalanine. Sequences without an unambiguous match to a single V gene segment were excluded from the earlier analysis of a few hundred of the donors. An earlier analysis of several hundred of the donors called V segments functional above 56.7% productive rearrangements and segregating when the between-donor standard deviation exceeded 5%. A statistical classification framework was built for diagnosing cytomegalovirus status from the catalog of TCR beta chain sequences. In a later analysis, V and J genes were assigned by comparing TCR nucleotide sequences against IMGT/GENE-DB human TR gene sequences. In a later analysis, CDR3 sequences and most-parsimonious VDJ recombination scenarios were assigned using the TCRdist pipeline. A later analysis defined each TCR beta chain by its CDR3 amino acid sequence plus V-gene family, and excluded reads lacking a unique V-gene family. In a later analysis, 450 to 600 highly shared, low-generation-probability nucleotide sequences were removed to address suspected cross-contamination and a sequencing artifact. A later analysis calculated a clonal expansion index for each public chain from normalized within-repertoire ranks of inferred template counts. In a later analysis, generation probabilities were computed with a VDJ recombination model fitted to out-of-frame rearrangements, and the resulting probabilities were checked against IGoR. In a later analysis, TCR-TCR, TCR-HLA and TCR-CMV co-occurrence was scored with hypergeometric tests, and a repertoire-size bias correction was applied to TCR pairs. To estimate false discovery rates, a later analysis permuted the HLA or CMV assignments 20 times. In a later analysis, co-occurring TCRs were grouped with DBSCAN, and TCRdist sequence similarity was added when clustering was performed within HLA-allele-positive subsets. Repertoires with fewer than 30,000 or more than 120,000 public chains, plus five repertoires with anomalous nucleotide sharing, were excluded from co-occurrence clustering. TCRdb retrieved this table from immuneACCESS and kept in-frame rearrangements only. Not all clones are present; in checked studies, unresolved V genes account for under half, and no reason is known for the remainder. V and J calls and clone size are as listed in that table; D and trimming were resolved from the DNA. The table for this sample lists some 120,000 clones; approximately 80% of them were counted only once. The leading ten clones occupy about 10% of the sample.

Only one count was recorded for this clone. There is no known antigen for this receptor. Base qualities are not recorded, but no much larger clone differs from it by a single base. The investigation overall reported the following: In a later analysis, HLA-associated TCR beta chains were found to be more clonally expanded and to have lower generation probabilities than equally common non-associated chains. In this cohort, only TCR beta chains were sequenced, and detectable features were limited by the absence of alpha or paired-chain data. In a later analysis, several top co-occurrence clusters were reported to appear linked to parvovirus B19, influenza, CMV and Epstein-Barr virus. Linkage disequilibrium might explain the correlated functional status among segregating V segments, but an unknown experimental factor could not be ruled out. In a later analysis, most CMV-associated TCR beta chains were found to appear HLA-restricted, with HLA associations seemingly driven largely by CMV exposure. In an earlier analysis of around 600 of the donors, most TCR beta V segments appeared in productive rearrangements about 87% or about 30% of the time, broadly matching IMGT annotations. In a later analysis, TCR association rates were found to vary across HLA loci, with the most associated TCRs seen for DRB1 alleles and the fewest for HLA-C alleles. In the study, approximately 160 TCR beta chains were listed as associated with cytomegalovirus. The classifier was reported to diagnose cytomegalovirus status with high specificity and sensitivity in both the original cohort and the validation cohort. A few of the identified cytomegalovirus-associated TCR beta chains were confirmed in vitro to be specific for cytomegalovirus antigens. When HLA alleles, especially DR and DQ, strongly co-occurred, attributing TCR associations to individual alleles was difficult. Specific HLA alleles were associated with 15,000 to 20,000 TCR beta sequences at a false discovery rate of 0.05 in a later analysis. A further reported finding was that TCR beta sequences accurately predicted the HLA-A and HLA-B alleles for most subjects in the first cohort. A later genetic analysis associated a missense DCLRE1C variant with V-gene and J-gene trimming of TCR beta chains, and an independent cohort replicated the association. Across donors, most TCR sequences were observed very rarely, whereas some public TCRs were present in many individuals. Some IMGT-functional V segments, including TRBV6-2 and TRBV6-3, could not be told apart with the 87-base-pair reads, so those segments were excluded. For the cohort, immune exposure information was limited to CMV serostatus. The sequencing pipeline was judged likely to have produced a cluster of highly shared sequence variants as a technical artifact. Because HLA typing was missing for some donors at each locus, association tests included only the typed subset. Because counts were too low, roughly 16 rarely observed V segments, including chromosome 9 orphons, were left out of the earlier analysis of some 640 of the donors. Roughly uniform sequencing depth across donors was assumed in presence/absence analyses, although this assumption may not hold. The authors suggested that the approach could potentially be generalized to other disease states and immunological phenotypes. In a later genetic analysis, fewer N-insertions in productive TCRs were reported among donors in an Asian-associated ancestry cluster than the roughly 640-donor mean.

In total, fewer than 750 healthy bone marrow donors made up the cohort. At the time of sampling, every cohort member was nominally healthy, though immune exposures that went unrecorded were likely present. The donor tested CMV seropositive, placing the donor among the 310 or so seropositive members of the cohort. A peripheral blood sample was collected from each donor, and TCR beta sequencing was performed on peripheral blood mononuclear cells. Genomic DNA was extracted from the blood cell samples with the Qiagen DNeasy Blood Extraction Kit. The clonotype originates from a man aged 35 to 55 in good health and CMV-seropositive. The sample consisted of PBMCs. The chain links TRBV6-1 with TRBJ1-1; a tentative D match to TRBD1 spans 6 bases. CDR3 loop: CASTQGHLGYEAFF. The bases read TGTGCCAGCACCCAGGGACATCTTGGGTATGAAGCTTTCTTT.